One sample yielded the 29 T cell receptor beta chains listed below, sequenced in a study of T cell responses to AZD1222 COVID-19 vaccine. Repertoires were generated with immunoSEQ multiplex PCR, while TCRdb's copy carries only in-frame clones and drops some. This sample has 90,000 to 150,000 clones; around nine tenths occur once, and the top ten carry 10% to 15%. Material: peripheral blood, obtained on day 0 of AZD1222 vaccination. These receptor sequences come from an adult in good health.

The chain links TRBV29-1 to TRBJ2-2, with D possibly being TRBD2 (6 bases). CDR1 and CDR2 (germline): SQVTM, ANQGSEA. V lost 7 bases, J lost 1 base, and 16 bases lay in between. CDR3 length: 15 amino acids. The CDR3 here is CSAYEWRGNTGELFF. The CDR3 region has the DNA TGCAGCGCTTATGAGTGGAGGGGGAACACCGGGGAGCTGTTTTTT.

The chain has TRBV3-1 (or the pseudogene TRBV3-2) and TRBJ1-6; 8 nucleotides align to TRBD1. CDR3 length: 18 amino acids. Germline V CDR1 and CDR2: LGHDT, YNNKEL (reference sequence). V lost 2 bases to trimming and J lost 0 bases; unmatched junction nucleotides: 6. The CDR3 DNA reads TGTGCCAGCAGCCAAAGACAGGGGCCAAGCTCCTATAATTCACCCCTCCACTTT. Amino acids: CASSQRQGPSSYNSPLHF.

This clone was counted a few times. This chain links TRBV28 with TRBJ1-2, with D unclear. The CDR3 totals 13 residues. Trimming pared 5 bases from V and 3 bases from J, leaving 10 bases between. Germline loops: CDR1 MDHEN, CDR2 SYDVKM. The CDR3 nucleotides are TGTGCCAGCAGTCGGATGGGGTACTATGGCTACACCTTC. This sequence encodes CASSRMGYYGYTF.

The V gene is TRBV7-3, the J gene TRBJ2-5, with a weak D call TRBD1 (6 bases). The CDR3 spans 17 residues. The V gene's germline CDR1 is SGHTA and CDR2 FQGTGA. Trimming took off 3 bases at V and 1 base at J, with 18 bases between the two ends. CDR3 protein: CASSFFSPDRLQETQYF. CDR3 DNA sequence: TGTGCCAGCAGCTTCTTCTCGCCAGACAGGCTCCAAGAGACCCAGTACTTC. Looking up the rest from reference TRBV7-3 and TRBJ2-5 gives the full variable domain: GAGVSQTPSNKVTEKGKYVELRCDPISGHTALYWYRQSLGQGPEFLIYFQGTGAADDSGLPNDRFFAVRPEGSVSTLKIQRTERGDSAVYLCASSFFSPDRLQETQYFGPGTRLLVL.

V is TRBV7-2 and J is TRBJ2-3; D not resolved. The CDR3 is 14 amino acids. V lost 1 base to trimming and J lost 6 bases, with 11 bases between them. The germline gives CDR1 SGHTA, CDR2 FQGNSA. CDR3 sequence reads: CASSLETPRDTQYF. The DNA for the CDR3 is TGTGCCAGCAGCTTAGAGACACCTAGGGATACGCAGTATTTT.

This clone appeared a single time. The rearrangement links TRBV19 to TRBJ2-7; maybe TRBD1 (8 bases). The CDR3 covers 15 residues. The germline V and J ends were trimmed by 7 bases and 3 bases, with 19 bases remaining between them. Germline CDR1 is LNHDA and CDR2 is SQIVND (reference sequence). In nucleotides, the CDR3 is TGTGCCAGTATGGAACAGGGGGGGGTTGGCTACGAGCAGTACTTC. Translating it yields CASMEQGGVGYEQYF.

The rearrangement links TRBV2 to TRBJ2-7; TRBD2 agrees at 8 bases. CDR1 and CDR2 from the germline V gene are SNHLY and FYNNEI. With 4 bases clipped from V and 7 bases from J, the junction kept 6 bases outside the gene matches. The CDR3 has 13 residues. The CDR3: CASSVGTGGEQYF. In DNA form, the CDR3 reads TGTGCCAGCAGTGTTGGGACGGGGGGGGAGCAGTACTTC.

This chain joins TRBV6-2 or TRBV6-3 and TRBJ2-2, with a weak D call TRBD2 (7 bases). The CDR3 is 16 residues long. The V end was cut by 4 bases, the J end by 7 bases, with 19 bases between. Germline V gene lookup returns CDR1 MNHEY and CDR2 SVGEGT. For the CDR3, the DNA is TGTGCCAGCAGTTCCGTGGCGGGGGCGCAGAACGGGGAGCTGTTTTTT. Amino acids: CASSSVAGAQNGELFF.

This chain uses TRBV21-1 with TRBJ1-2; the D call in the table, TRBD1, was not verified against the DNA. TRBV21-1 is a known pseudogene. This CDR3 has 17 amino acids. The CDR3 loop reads CASRKNFRTGRAYGYTF. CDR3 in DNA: TGTGCCAGCAGGAAGAACTTCAGGACAGGGAGGGCCTATGGCTACACCTTC.

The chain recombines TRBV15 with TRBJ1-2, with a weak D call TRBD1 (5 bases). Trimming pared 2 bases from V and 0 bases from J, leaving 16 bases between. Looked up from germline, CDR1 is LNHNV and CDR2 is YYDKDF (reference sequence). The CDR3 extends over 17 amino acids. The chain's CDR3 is CATSRLTGGRANYGYTF. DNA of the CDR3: TGTGCCACCAGCAGATTGACGGGGGGTCGAGCTAACTATGGCTACACCTTC.

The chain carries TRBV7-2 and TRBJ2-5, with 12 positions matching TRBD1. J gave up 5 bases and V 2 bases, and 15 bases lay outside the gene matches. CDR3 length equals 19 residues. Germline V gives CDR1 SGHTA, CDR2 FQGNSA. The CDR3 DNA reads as TGTGCCAGCAGCTTATCGGGGAAAGGGGGACAGGGGGCGAGGGAGACCCAGTACTTC. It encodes CASSLSGKGGQGARETQYF.

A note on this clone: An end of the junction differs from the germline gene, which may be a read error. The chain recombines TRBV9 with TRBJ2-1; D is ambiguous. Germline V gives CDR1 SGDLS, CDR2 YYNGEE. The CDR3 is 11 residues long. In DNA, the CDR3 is TGTGCCAGCAGCGGTGAGCGACCACCTCTCTTC. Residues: CASSGERPPLF.

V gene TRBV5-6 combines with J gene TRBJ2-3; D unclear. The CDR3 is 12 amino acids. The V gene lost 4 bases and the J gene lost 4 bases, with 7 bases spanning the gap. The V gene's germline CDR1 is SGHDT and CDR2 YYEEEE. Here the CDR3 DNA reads TGTGCCAGCAGCCAAATCTCAGATACGCAGTATTTT. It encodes CASSQISDTQYF.

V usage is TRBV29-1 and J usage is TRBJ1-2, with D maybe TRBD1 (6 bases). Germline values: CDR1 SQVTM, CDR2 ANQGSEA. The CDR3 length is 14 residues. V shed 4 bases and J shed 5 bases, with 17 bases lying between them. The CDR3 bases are TGCAGCGTTGGGGAGGTCGACAGGATATATGGCTACACCTTC. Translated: CSVGEVDRIYGYTF.

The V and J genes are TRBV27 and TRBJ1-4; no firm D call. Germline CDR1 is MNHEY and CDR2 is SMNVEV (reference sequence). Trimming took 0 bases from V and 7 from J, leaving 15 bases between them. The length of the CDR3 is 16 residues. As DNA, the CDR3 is TGTGCCAGCAGTTTATCACTGGGTGGAGGAGTTGAAAAACTGTTTTTT. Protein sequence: CASSLSLGGGVEKLFF.

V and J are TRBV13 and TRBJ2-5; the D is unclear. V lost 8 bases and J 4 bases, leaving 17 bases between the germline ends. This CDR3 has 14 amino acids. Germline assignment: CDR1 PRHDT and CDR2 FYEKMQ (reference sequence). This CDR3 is CASQNSGAGETQYF. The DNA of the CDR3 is TGTGCCAGCCAGAATTCAGGCGCCGGAGAGACCCAGTACTTC.

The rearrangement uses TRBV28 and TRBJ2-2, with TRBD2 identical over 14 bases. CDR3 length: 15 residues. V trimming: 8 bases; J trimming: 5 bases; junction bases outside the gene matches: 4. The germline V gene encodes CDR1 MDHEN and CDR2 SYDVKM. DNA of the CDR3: TGTGCCAGCTTGGGACTAGCGGGAGTGACCGGGGAGCTGTTTTTT. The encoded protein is CASLGLAGVTGELFF.

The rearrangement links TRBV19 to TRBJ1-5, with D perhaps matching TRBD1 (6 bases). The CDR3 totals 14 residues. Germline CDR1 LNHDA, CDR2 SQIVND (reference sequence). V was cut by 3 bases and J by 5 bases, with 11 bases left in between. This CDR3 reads CASSMGQVYQPQHF. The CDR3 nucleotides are TGTGCCAGTAGTATGGGACAAGTTTATCAGCCCCAGCATTTT.

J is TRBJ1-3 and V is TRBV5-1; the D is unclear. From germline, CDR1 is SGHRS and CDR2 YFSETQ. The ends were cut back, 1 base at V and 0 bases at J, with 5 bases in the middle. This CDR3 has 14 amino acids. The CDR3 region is CASSLTHSGNTIYF. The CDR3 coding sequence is TGCGCCAGCAGCTTGACACACTCTGGAAACACCATATATTTT.

CDR3 residues: CASSPFHAGVENEQFF. CDR3 bases: TGCGCCAGCAGCCCTTTTCACGCGGGCGTCGAGAATGAGCAGTTCTTC. This rearrangement joins TRBV4-3 to TRBJ2-1, with D tentatively TRBD2 (5 bases). V was cut by 4 bases and J by 7 bases, with 20 bases left in between. CDR1 LGHNA and CDR2 YSLEER come from the germline V gene. This CDR3 contains 16 residues.

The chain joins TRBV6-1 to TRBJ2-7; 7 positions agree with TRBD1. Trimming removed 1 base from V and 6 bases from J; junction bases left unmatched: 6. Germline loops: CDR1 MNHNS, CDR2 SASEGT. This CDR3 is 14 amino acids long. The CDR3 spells CASSEVDRVSEQYF. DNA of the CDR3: TGTGCCAGCAGTGAAGTTGACAGGGTAAGCGAGCAGTACTTC.

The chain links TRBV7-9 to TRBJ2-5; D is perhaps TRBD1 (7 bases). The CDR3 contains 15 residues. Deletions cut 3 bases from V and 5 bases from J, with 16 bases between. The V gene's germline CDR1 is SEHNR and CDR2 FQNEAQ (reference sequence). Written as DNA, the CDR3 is TGTGCCAGCAGCTTCCTAGGAGGGGGCCCGGAGACCCAGTACTTC. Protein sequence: CASSFLGGGPETQYF.

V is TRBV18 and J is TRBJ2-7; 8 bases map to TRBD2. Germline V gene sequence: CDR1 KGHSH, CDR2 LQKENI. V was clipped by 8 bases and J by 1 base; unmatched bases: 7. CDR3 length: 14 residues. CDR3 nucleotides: TGTGCCAGCACCACCAGCGGGGGTTCCTACGAGCAGTACTTC. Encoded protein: CASTTSGGSYEQYF.

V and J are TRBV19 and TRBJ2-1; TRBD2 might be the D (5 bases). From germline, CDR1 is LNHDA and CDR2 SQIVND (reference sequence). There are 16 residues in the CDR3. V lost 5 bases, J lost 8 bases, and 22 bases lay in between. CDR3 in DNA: TGTGCCAGTAGTGGGTGGGGAGAAGGGAATAACTATGAGCAGTTCTTC. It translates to CASSGWGEGNNYEQFF.

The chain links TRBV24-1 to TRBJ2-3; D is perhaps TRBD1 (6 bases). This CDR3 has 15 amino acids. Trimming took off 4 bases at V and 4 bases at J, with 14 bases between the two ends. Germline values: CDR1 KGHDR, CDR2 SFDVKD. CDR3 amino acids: CATSDPGHTPDTQYF. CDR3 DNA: TGTGCCACCAGTGACCCGGGACATACCCCAGATACGCAGTATTTT.

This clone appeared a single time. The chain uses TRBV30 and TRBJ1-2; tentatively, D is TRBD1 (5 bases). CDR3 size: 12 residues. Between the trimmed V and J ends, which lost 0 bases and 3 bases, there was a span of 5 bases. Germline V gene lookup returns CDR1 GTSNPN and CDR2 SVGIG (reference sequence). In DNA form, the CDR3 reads TGTGCCTGGAGTGTGGGGGACTATGGCTACACCTTC. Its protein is CAWSVGDYGYTF.

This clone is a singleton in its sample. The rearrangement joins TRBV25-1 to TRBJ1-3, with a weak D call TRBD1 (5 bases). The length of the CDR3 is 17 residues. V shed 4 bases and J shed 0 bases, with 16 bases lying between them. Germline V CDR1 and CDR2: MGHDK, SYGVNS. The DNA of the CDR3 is TGTGCCAGCAGTGGGACGGGGACGGGAAACTCTGGAAACACCATATATTTT. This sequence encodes CASSGTGTGNSGNTIYF.

The CDR3 is CASRALGEAFF. In DNA form, the CDR3 reads TGTGCCTCTAGGGCCTTAGGGGAGGCTTTCTTT. The chain is built from TRBV30 and TRBJ1-1, with TRBD1 as a possible D gene (5 bases). The germline V gene encodes CDR1 GTSNPN and CDR2 SVGIG (reference sequence). Trimming took off 7 bases at V and 11 bases at J, with 17 bases between the two ends. The CDR3 runs 11 residues.

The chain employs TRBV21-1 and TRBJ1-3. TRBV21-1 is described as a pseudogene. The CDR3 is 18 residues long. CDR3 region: CASSKIVEPRGAGNTIYF. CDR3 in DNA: TGTGCCAGCAGCAAAATCGTCGAACCTAGGGGAGCTGGAAACACCATATATTTT.